This TCR beta chain was sequenced during a study of shared clonotypes between healthy human individuals (dated by TCRdb to 2018 to 2020). Regarding the study in general: A few men and two women, aged 18 to 49 years, made up the cohort. For each donor, CD4 naive and CD4 memory were each given three plates, CD8 naive was given two plates, and CD8 memory was given one plate. To estimate repertoire size and how much clonotypes are shared between individuals, the study performed deep sequencing of blood TCR repertoires from five healthy adults. Libraries were prepared and TCR repertoires were sequenced by different laboratories using diverse techniques, in order to increase sequencing depth and limit assay-specific biases. Between about 0.9 and 9 billion PBMCs per donor were obtained by leukapheresis.

With respect to this clone: Its recognized antigen is unknown. The sample holds no much larger clone one base away, and base qualities are not on file.

TCR CDR3 regions were amplified from genomic DNA by multiplex PCR using the deep immunoSEQ assay. Genomic DNA extracted from each cell subset was distributed evenly over all wells of several immunoSEQ 96-well plates, and each plate served as one replicate. Each replicate PCR for sorted subsets received around 200 ng genomic DNA, equal to tens of thousands of T cell genomes. Purified libraries were measured with a Qubit 3.0 fluorometer, size-checked on a Bioanalyzer 2100, and measured again with the KAPA Library Quantification kit. A separate single-read 150-cycle Illumina NextSeq 550 flow cell was used to sequence each immunoSEQ 96-well plate. Per the source publication's procedure: Because only junctional sequences without quality scores were contained in the immunoSEQ output, filtering matching that applied to full-length reads could not be performed. Sequences were annotated with PyIR, a Python wrapper for IgBLAST v1.9, using IMGT germline references to assign V/J genes and CDR3. Reads were filtered out if the reads had weak V/J assignments (E-value above 1e-6), no CDR3, stop codons, out-of-frame junctions, or ambiguous translated residues. A V3J clonotype was defined by an identical inferred V gene, J gene, and CDR3 amino acid sequence. Percentage overlap between repertoires was computed as shared unique clonotypes divided by the size of the smaller repertoire. RTK rarefaction, the Chao1 estimator, and Recon v2.1 estimates of unobserved clonotypes were used to assess repertoire richness. OLGA was used to compute generation probabilities for all TCRbeta clonotypes that the gDNA method yielded from a few donors. The immuneACCESS repertoire file appears here via TCRdb, limited to in-frame rearrangements. These files lack a portion of the clones; in checked studies, under half of the deficit traces to unresolved V genes, and the cause of the others is not known. From that table come the V and J calls and clone size; the DNA was used to work out D and trimming. For this sample the table gives fewer than 1.8 million clones, of which 97% to 99% were detected only once. The ten biggest clones cover about 0.4% of the sample.

Donors were healthy HIV-negative adults with no recently reported acute infections or vaccinations. Only Caucasian adults living in Nashville, Tennessee, USA were represented among the donors. CD4+ T cells were enriched by magnetic negative selection; naive cells were then positively selected on CD45RA, and the negative fraction formed the memory subset. After blood collection by leukapheresis, PBMCs were isolated using Ficoll-Histopaque density gradient centrifugation and then cryopreserved in the vapor phase of liquid nitrogen. Analytical flow cytometry was used to check the purity and quantity of each magnetically sorted T cell population. Genomic DNA was isolated from every sorted fraction and measured by UV absorbance on a Nanodrop 2000c. At the junction V is shortened by 5 bases and J by 3 bases, with 10 bases in between. The CDR3 numbers 13 residues from cysteine through phenylalanine. CDR3 DNA is the only sequence kept; it has 39 bases, read in frame from the first base. The germline V gene gives CDR1 as SGHVS and CDR2 as FQNEAQ.

Study-wide conclusions, independent of this receptor: Compared with non-shared clonotypes, the clonotypes found in all four sorted-subset donors had higher generation probabilities. Rarefaction of sorted-subset datasets indicated incomplete sequencing despite the large sequencing depth. Naive subsets generally had larger estimated clonotype richness than memory subsets. When a few donors were compared, the shared fraction of clonotypes was about 5.4% for naive CD4, around 3.5% for naive CD8, 2.3% for memory CD4, and about 0.36% for memory CD8. Sampling was restricted to blood, and TCR repertoires in tissue are likely to differ from TCR repertoires in blood. Because the study included only a small number of donors, the genetic and exposure-history diversity represented was limited. Pairwise subsampling led to the expectation that sequencing depth would affect the degree of clonotype sharing among donors.

The sequence was collected from a man aged 25-45 years in good health. Rearrangement joined TRBV7-8 to TRBJ1-1; the D gene is unclear. Sequenced input: naive CD4+ T cells sorted from blood. In light of the paper, this sample's cell subset or site label describes: CD45RA+ positively selected. The CDR3 sequence is CASSENRDTEAFF. The nucleotide sequence is TGTGCCAGCAGCGAAAACCGGGACACTGAAGCTTTCTTT.